This section outlines one T cell receptor (beta chain) sequence together with its context. These data come from a study of T cell changes during pregnancy in multiple sclerosis. Assay: immunoSEQ multiplex PCR; the TCRdb copy retains only in-frame clones and omits some. The sample records 80,000 to 130,000 clones, approximately 94% being singletons. The sequence came from a female donor with multiple sclerosis, enrolled in a pregnancy study. Material: peripheral blood, obtained before pregnancy.

The CDR3 spells CSVLLAGEVYEQYF. The DNA of the CDR3 is TGCAGCGTTTTACTAGCGGGAGAGGTATACGAGCAGTACTTC. J is TRBJ2-7 and V is TRBV29-1; 11 bases are a match to TRBD2. Germline CDR1 reads SQVTM; CDR2 reads ANQGSEA. V lost 5 bases to trimming and J lost 4 bases; unmatched junction nucleotides: 7. The CDR3 is 14 amino acids.